This TCR beta chain was sequenced during a study of regulatory T cells in long-lasting Graves disease. Study as a whole: Graves' patients, newly diagnosed, had taken antithyroid drugs under 3 months.

Regarding the study as a whole: With persistent disease, TRBV28, TRBJ1-2 and TRBJ2-5 were the favored segments.

Time point here: newly diagnosed GD, antithyroid drugs for less than 3 months. With RNA extracted from PBMCs as input, the TCR library was made. Through Arm-PCR of CDR3 regions and iRepertoire HTBI primers, TCR beta libraries were built. TCRdb analysed the multiplex PCR reads with MiXCR anew, one entry per CDR3 protein. The sample records 320,000 or so distinct CDR3 sequences, 15% to 20% being singletons. The table lists this clonotype with many counts. The antigen is not known. Germline trimming cut 6 bases from V and 0 bases from J; bases unmatched to any gene: 4. In germline, CDR1 is SEHNR, CDR2 FQNEAQ (reference sequence). The length of the CDR3 is 15 residues.

The source was peripheral blood mononuclear cells (PBMCs), collected at new diagnosis, from a patient treated with antithyroid drugs. The TCR sequence derives from a female donor with Graves disease. The rearrangement uses TRBV7-9 and TRBJ2-3; 9 bases map to TRBD1. CDR3 sequence reads: CASSQGQGSTDTQYF. The CDR3 nucleotides are TGTGCCAGCAGTCAAGGACAGGGGAGCACAGATACGCAGTATTTT.